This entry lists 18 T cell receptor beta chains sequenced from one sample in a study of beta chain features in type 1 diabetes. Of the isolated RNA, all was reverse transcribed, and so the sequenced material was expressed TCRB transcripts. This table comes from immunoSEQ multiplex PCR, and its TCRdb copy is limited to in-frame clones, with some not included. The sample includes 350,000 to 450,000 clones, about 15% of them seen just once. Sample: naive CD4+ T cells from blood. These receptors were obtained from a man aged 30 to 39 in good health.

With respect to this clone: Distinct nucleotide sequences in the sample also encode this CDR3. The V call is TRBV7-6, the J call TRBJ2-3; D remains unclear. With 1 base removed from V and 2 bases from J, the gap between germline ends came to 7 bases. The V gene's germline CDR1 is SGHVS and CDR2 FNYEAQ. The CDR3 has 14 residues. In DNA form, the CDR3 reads TGTGCCAGCAGCTTAGGTACAGCCACAGATACGCAGTATTTT. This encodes CASSLGTATDTQYF.

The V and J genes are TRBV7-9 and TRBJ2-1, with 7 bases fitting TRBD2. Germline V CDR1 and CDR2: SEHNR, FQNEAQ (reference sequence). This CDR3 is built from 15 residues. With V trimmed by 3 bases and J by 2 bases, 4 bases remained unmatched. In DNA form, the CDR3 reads TGTGCCAGCAGCTTTGGGACTACAGCCTACAATGAGCAGTTCTTC. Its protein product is CASSFGTTAYNEQFF.

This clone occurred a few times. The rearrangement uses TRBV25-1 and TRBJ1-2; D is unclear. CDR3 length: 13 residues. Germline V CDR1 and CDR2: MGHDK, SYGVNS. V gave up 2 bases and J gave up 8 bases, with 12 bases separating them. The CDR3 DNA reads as TGTGCCAGCAGTGAAAAACAGTTTGCCGGCTACACCTTC. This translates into CASSEKQFAGYTF.

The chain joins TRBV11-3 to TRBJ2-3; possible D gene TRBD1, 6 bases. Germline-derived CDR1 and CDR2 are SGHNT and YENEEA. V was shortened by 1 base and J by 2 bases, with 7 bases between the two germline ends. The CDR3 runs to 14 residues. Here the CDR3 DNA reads TGTGCCAGCAGCTTAGTGGGGGCCACAGATACGCAGTATTTT. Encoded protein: CASSLVGATDTQYF. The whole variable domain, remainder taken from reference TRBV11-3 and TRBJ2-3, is EAGVVQSPRYKIIEKKQPVAFWCNPISGHNTLYWYLQNLGQGPELLIRYENEEAVDDSQLPKDRFSAERLKGVDSTLKIQPAELGDSAVYLCASSLVGATDTQYFGPGTRLTVL.

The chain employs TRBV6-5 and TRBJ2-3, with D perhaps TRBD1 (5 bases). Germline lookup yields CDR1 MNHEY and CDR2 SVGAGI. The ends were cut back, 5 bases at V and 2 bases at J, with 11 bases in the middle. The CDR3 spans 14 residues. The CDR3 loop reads CASSSQGFTDTQYF. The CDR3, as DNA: TGTGCCAGCAGTAGCCAGGGCTTCACAGATACGCAGTATTTT.

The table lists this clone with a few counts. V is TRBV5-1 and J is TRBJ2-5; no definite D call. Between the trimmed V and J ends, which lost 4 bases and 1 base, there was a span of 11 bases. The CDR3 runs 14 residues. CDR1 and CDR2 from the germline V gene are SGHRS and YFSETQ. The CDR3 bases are TGCGCCAGCAGCCCTCTGGGCGTCCAAGAGACCCAGTACTTC. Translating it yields CASSPLGVQETQYF. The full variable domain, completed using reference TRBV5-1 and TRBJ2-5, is KAGVTQTPRYLIKTRGQQVTLSCSPISGHRSVSWYQQTPGQGLQFLFEYFSETQRNKGNFPGRFSGRQFSNSRSEMNVSTLELGDSALYLCASSPLGVQETQYFGPGTRLLVL.

CDR3 residues: CASSLAPNKGYGYTF. The CDR3 DNA follows: TGTGCCAGCAGCTTAGCTCCCAATAAGGGCTATGGCTACACCTTC. This sequence joins TRBV7-2 and TRBJ1-2; no definite D call. The V gene's germline CDR1 is SGHTA and CDR2 FQGNSA. V was shortened by 0 bases and J by 4 bases, with 12 bases between the two germline ends. This CDR3 region has 15 residues.

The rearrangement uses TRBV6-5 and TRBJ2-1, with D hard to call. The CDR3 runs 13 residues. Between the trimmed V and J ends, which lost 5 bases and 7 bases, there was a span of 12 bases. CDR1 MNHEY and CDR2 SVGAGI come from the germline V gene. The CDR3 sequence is CASSKSMGNEQFF. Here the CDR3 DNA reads TGTGCCAGCAGTAAATCGATGGGGAATGAGCAGTTCTTC.

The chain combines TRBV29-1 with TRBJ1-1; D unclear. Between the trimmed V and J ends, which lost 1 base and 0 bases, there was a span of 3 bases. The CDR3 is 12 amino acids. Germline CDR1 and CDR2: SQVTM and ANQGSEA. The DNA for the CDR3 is TGCAGCGTTGAAGGTCTGAACACTGAAGCTTTCTTT. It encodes CSVEGLNTEAFF.

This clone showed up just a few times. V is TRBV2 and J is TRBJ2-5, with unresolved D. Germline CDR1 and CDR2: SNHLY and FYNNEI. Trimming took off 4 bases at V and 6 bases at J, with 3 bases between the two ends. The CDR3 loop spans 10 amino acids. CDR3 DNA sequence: TGTGCCAGCAGTGCAAAGACCCAGTACTTC. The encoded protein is CASSAKTQYF.

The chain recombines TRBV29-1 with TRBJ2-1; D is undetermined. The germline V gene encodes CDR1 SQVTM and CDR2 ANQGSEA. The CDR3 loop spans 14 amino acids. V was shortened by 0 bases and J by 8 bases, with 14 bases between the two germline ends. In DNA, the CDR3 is TGCAGCGTTGAAGATAAGGCAGCGCCCTATGAGCAGTTCTTC. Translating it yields CSVEDKAAPYEQFF.

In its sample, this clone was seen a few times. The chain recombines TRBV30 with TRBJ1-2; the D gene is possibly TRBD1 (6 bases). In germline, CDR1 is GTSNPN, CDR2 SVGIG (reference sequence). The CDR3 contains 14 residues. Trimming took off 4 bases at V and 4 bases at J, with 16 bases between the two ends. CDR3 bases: TGTGCCTGGATGCCGGGGGGCATTAGCTATGGCTACACCTTC. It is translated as CAWMPGGISYGYTF.

The CDR3: CASSRRTSGGWELFF. In DNA form, the CDR3 reads TGTGCCAGCAGCCGAAGGACTAGCGGGGGGTGGGAGCTGTTTTTT. The rearrangement uses TRBV4-2 and TRBJ2-2; 14 positions agree with TRBD2. V was clipped by 4 bases and J by 9 bases; unmatched bases: 4. Per germline, CDR1 LGHNA and CDR2 YNFKEQ. The CDR3 totals 15 residues.

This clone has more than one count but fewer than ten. The CDR3 nucleotides are TGCGCCAGCAGCCATGACCGAGGGGCTATGCGCGAGCAGTACTTC. Protein product: CASSHDRGAMREQYF. The chain has TRBV4-1 and TRBJ2-7; D may be TRBD1 or TRBD2 (5 bases each). The CDR3 sequence is 15 residues long. The germline V gene has CDR1 MGHRA and CDR2 YSYEKL. V shed 3 bases and J shed 6 bases, with 18 bases lying between them.

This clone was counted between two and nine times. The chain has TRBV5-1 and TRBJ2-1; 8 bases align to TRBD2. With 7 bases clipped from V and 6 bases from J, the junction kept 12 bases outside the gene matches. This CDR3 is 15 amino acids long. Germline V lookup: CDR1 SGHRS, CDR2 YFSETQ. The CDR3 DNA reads TGCGCCAGCCGCCCCGGCGGGAGGTTCGGCAATGAGCAGTTCTTC. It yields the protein CASRPGGRFGNEQFF.

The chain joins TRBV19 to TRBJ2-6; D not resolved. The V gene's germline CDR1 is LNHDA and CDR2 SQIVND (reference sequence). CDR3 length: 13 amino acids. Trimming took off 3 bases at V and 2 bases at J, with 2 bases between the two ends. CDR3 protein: CASSMAGANVLTF. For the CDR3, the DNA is TGTGCCAGTAGTATGGCTGGGGCCAACGTCCTGACTTTC.

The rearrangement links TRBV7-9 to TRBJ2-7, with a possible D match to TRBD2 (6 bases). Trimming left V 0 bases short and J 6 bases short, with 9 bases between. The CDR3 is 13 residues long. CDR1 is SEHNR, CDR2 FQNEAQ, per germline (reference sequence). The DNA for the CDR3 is TGTGCCAGCAGCTTAGCAGGGAGGAGCGAGCAGTACTTC. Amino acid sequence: CASSLAGRSEQYF.

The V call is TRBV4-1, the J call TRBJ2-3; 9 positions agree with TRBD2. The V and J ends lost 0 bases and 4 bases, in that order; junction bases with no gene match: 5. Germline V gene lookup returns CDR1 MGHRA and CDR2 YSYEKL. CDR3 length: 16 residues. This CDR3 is CASSQEPSGAPDTQYF. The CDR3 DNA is TGCGCCAGCAGCCAAGAACCTAGCGGGGCCCCAGATACGCAGTATTTT.